This T cell receptor beta chain was found in a study of response to subunit inactivated influenza vaccine. TCRdb recomputed calls from the RT-PCR reads with MiXCR, one row per CDR3 protein. Seen here are 500,000 to 600,000 distinct CDR3 sequences, 16% observed once, and the top ten hold less than 4%. This clonotype has more than one count but fewer than ten. Looked up from germline, CDR1 is SGHDN and CDR2 is FVKESK. The CDR3 spans 15 residues. The V end was cut by 1 base, the J end by 0 bases, with 7 bases between. The material sequenced was CD4+ T cells sorted from PBMCs, taken roughly 24 months after vaccination. The origin of this receptor is a man aged 50-75 years who received an inactivated influenza vaccine. The chain combines TRBV14 with TRBJ1-3; D is unclear. The CDR3 DNA reads TGTGCCAGCAGCCAAGGGAAGAACTCTGGAAACACCATATATTTT. It specifies CASSQGKNSGNTIYF.